These 26 T cell receptor beta chains came from one sample sequenced in a study of blood T cell repertoires in COVID-19. Assay: immunoSEQ multiplex PCR; the TCRdb copy retains only in-frame clones and omits some. The sample holds about 72,000 clones, approximately 90% seen once. Sequenced material: peripheral blood. The receptor source for this set is a man between 65 and 80 years old with active or convalescent COVID-19.

V and J are TRBV19 and TRBJ1-1, with a weak D call TRBD1 (6 bases). The CDR3 is made up of 13 amino acids. V was shortened by 6 bases and J by 1 base, with 9 bases between the two germline ends. Per germline, CDR1 LNHDA and CDR2 SQIVND (reference sequence). The CDR3 sequence: CASRVQGNTEAFF. CDR3 sequence (DNA): TGTGCCAGTAGAGTACAGGGGAACACTGAAGCTTTCTTT.

This clone showed up just a few times. The chain carries TRBV18 and TRBJ2-1; 10 bases match TRBD2. Trimming at V came to 5 bases and at J to 4 bases, leaving 5 bases not matched to a gene. Per the germline V gene, CDR1 is KGHSH and CDR2 is LQKENI. This CDR3 is 15 amino acids long. CDR3 in DNA: TGTGCCAGCTCAAAGACTAGCGGGTCGTACAATGAGCAGTTCTTC. It codes for CASSKTSGSYNEQFF.

This rearrangement joins TRBV30 to TRBJ2-7; TRBD1 matches 9 bases. Germline loops: CDR1 GTSNPN, CDR2 SVGIG (reference sequence). The CDR3 has 18 amino acids. The V gene end was trimmed by 3 bases and the J gene end by 5 bases; junction bases not matched to a gene: 20. The CDR3 DNA sequence: TGTGCCTGGAGAGCCTCCCCGACCGGGACAGGGATTTACAACGAGCAGTACTTC. This encodes CAWRASPTGTGIYNEQYF.

In nucleotides, the CDR3 is TGTGCCAGCAGCCTAGAGAGCGCTGGGGCTTTCTTT. Translating it yields CASSLESAGAFF. The V and J genes are TRBV5-4 and TRBJ1-1; D ambiguous. The germline V and J ends were trimmed by 4 bases and 11 bases, with 15 bases remaining between them. CDR3 length: 12 residues. Germline V gives CDR1 SGHNT, CDR2 YYREEE (reference sequence).

The chain links TRBV20-1 to TRBJ2-7; tentatively, D is TRBD2 (5 bases). Germline V CDR1 and CDR2: DFQATT, SNEGSKA (reference sequence). V was pared by 6 bases and J by 7 bases, with 10 bases between. This CDR3 has 10 residues. Here the CDR3 reads CSAVEAEQYF. CDR3 bases: TGCAGTGCCGTGGAGGCAGAGCAGTACTTC.

The J gene is TRBJ2-7, the V gene TRBV10-3; perhaps TRBD2 as D (5 bases). Germline CDR1 and CDR2: ENHRY and SYGVKD. The CDR3 consists of 13 residues. Trimming took off 6 bases at V and 0 bases at J, with 9 bases between the two ends. The CDR3 loop is CAISLDYSYEQYF. CDR3 DNA: TGTGCCATCAGCCTTGACTACTCCTACGAGCAGTACTTC.

The rearrangement uses TRBV10-3 and TRBJ1-1; D gene unclear. The V gene's germline CDR1 is ENHRY and CDR2 SYGVKD. The CDR3 runs to 13 residues. Trimming cost V 0 bases and J 1 base, with 3 bases left between them. Here the CDR3 DNA reads TGTGCCATCAGTGAGTCGGCGAACACTGAAGCTTTCTTT. It encodes CAISESANTEAFF.

The gene calls are TRBV12-3 or TRBV12-4 and TRBJ2-1; D uncertain. The CDR3 loop spans 12 amino acids. Between the trimmed V and J ends, which lost 3 bases and 10 bases, there was a span of 10 bases. DNA for the CDR3: TGTGCCAGCAGTTTTGGGCGTAACGAGCAGTTCTTC. Protein product: CASSFGRNEQFF.

V usage is TRBV2 and J usage is TRBJ1-5; 8 nucleotides align to TRBD1. From germline, CDR1 is SNHLY and CDR2 FYNNEI. The CDR3 has 15 residues. The ends lost 6 bases at V and 9 bases at J; junction bases unmatched: 13. In DNA form, the CDR3 reads TGTGCCAGCAGATTGGACAGGGCCACAGGAGGGCCCCAGCATTTT. Translated: CASRLDRATGGPQHF.

V gene TRBV2 combines with J gene TRBJ2-1; D possibly corresponds to TRBD1 (5 bases). This CDR3 has 14 amino acids. V lost 1 base, J lost 7 bases, and 11 bases lay in between. CDR1 and CDR2 (germline): SNHLY, FYNNEI. The CDR3 DNA follows: TGTGCCAGCAGTGAAGATCCAAGGGGAAATGAGCAGTTCTTC. This codes for CASSEDPRGNEQFF. The full variable domain, with the rest looked up from reference TRBV2 and TRBJ2-1, is EPEVTQTPSHQVTQMGQEVILRCVPISNHLYFYWYRQILGQKVEFLVSFYNNEISEKSEIFDDQFSVERPDGSNFTLKIRSTKLEDSAMYFCASSEDPRGNEQFFGPGTRLTVL.

In DNA form, the CDR3 reads TGTGCCAGCAGTGTTCCACCGGGACAGGGGCATCACGAGCAGTACTTC. Protein product: CASSVPPGQGHHEQYF. The chain is built from TRBV2 and TRBJ2-7; 10 nucleotides agree with TRBD1. There are 16 residues in the CDR3. V dropped 4 bases and J dropped 5; count of bases not matched to a gene: 11. Germline CDR1 reads SNHLY; CDR2 reads FYNNEI. Combining the CDR3 with reference TRBV2 and TRBJ2-7 gives the whole variable domain EPEVTQTPSHQVTQMGQEVILRCVPISNHLYFYWYRQILGQKVEFLVSFYNNEISEKSEIFDDQFSVERPDGSNFTLKIRSTKLEDSAMYFCASSVPPGQGHHEQYFGPGTRLTVT.

The CDR3 DNA follows: TGTGCCAGCTCACTAGCGGGGAAGTACGCCCAGTACTTC. It specifies CASSLAGKYAQYF. The rearrangement joins TRBV18 to TRBJ2-7; 8 bases line up with TRBD2. The CDR3 covers 13 residues. V gave up 4 bases and J gave up 10 bases; unmatched junction bases: 9. Germline values: CDR1 KGHSH, CDR2 LQKENI.

V and J are TRBV4-2 and TRBJ2-7, with 9 bases fitting TRBD1. Per germline, CDR1 LGHNA and CDR2 YNFKEQ. CDR3 length: 15 amino acids. The trim removed 4 bases at V and 2 bases at J, leaving 6 bases unmatched. The CDR3: CASSLFRDRAYEQYF. In DNA form, the CDR3 reads TGTGCCAGCAGCCTTTTTCGGGACAGGGCCTACGAGCAGTACTTC.

J is TRBJ2-3 and V is TRBV10-2; 9 positions match TRBD2. CDR1 is WSHSY and CDR2 is SAAADI in the germline V gene. The J segment lost 0 bases and the V segment lost 3 bases, leaving 1 base of the junction unmatched. This CDR3 has 15 residues. CDR3 region: CASSDLAGSTDTQYF. CDR3 sequence (DNA): TGCGCCAGCAGTGATCTAGCGGGGAGCACAGATACGCAGTATTTT.

Turning to this clone: In the same sample, other DNA sequences code for this CDR3. The chain has TRBV28 and TRBJ1-3; D is ambiguous. Between the trimmed V and J ends, which lost 6 bases and 1 base, there was a span of 10 bases. CDR1 and CDR2 from the germline V gene are MDHEN and SYDVKM. The CDR3 is made up of 14 amino acids. Here the CDR3 DNA reads TGTGCCAGCAGCTCGACGGGGTCTGGAAACACCATATATTTT. The encoded protein is CASSSTGSGNTIYF.

The chain is built from TRBV19 and TRBJ2-1, with D maybe TRBD2 (6 bases). Trimming removed 7 bases at V and 3 bases at J, with 16 bases between. The CDR3 is 15 residues long. CDR1 and CDR2 from the germline V gene are LNHDA and SQIVND (reference sequence). CDR3 protein: CASTRDSGRYNEQFF. The CDR3, as DNA: TGTGCCAGTACCCGTGATAGCGGACGCTACAATGAGCAGTTCTTC.

The chain couples TRBV19 to TRBJ1-2; TRBD1 matches 8 bases. The CDR3 has 15 amino acids. The trim removed 6 bases at V and 2 bases at J, leaving 8 bases unmatched. The germline gives CDR1 LNHDA, CDR2 SQIVND (reference sequence). CDR3 in amino acids: CASRSGTGKNYGYTF. CDR3 bases: TGTGCCAGTAGGTCCGGGACAGGCAAAAACTATGGCTACACCTTC.

The chain combines TRBV7-2 with TRBJ2-1; 16 positions agree with TRBD2. V shed 5 bases and J 7 bases; nucleotides not matched to a gene: 11. The CDR3 is 18 amino acids. The germline V gene has CDR1 SGHTA and CDR2 FQGNSA. This CDR3 is CASSLGTSGRGIQNEQFF. The CDR3 DNA follows: TGTGCCAGCAGCCTTGGGACTAGCGGGAGGGGAATCCAGAATGAGCAGTTCTTC.

The V and J genes are TRBV2 and TRBJ1-5, with D perhaps matching TRBD1 (5 bases). The germline V and J ends were trimmed by 5 bases and 4 bases, with 9 bases remaining between them. Germline CDR1 and CDR2: SNHLY and FYNNEI. This CDR3 is 13 amino acids long. The CDR3 nucleotides read TGTGCCAGCAGTCCCAGGGATAATCAGCCCCAGCATTTT. It translates to CASSPRDNQPQHF.

This rearrangement joins TRBV28 to TRBJ2-5; TRBD1 aligns across 7 bases. CDR1 and CDR2 from the germline V gene are MDHEN and SYDVKM. J lost 6 bases, V lost 4 bases, and 11 bases had no gene match. The CDR3 contains 15 residues. This CDR3 is CASSSLDRDRKTQYF. The CDR3 bases are TGTGCCAGCAGTTCCCTTGACAGGGATCGTAAGACCCAGTACTTC.

This rearrangement joins TRBV7-9 to TRBJ2-5; 12 bases agree with TRBD2. The V and J ends lost 6 bases and 2 bases, in that order; junction bases with no gene match: 7. Germline V gives CDR1 SEHNR, CDR2 FQNEAQ (reference sequence). CDR3 length: 16 residues. The CDR3 coding sequence is TGTGCCAGCAGGACTACTAGCGGGAGGCCTCAAGAGACCCAGTACTTC. Its translation: CASRTTSGRPQETQYF.

The rearrangement joins TRBV18 to TRBJ1-6, with 7 bases lining up with TRBD1. Germline loops: CDR1 KGHSH, CDR2 LQKENI. This CDR3 contains 14 residues. V lost 3 bases and J lost 10; bases outside the gene matches: 6. In nucleotides, the CDR3 is TGTGCCAGCTCACCGACAGGGCAAGAATCACCCCTCCACTTT. This translates into CASSPTGQESPLHF.

This clone was observed once. The chain joins TRBV6-5 to TRBJ1-3; D possibly corresponds to TRBD1 (5 bases). Trimming took off 8 bases at V and 4 bases at J, with 15 bases between the two ends. This CDR3 contains 14 residues. CDR1 and CDR2 from the germline V gene are MNHEY and SVGAGI. CDR3 residues: CASRNPNRGNTIYF. The DNA for the CDR3 is TGTGCCAGCCGAAACCCTAACAGGGGAAACACCATATATTTT.

This chain joins TRBV7-9 and TRBJ1-4; 9 bases are shared with TRBD1. The CDR3 consists of 15 residues. The germline gives CDR1 SEHNR, CDR2 FQNEAQ (reference sequence). The trim removed 5 bases at V and 5 bases at J, leaving 6 bases unmatched. The CDR3 DNA sequence: TGTGCCAGCAGCCCCTCCGGACAGGGGAATGAAAAACTGTTTTTT. Encoded protein: CASSPSGQGNEKLFF.

The chain recombines TRBV11-2 with TRBJ2-1; 11 bases line up with TRBD2. The CDR3 is 15 residues long. Germline loops: CDR1 SGHAT, CDR2 FQNNGV. Trimming removed 4 bases from V and 4 bases from J; junction bases left unmatched: 3. CDR3 sequence reads: CASSSGLAEYNEQFF. CDR3 in DNA: TGTGCCAGCAGCTCGGGACTAGCGGAATACAATGAGCAGTTCTTC.

The chain uses TRBV28 and TRBJ1-1, with a possible D match to TRBD1 (6 bases). V gave up 3 bases and J gave up 6 bases, with 14 bases separating them. This CDR3 is built from 14 residues. The V gene's germline CDR1 is MDHEN and CDR2 SYDVKM. The CDR3 region is CASSLGGALAEAFF. In DNA, the CDR3 is TGTGCCAGCAGTTTGGGGGGGGCGTTGGCTGAAGCTTTCTTT.